Listed below are T cell receptor beta chains from one sample, sequenced in a study of beta chain features in type 1 diabetes. Data came from immunoSEQ multiplex PCR; TCRdb stores just in-frame clones and leaves some out. The sample has about 230,000 clones; about 10% are singletons. Sequencing was performed on naive CD4+ T cells from blood. All receptors come from a woman younger than 30 in good health. Each CDR3 is given with its conserved first and last residue. Fields, in order: J gene, D gene, clone size, V gene, CDR3 protein, CDR3 DNA. D genes are given only for firm matches. Where a row states a size, it is once, few, many or the class of an expanded clone; other rows omit it.

J: TRBJ2-2; D: NA; size: NA; V: TRBV5-1; CDR3: CASRTTTIGTGELFF; DNA: TGCGCCAGCAGGACAACCACCATTGGCACCGGGGAGCTGTTTTTT
J: TRBJ2-7; D: TRBD1; size: few; V: TRBV5-1; CDR3: CASSSQGADYEQYF; DNA: TGCGCCAGCAGCTCCCAGGGGGCGGACTACGAGCAGTACTTC
J: TRBJ1-1; D: NA; size: NA; V: TRBV5-1; CDR3: CASSLGRQNTEAFF; DNA: TGCGCCAGCAGCTTGGGGCGACAGAACACTGAAGCTTTCTTT
J: TRBJ2-7; D: TRBD1; size: few; V: TRBV11-2; CDR3: CASSLAGTGGAEQYF; DNA: TGTGCCAGCAGCTTGGCGGGGACAGGGGGCGCGGAGCAGTACTTC
J: TRBJ1-1; D: NA; size: NA; V: TRBV2; CDR3: CASSLTGLNTEAFF; DNA: TGTGCCAGCAGTCTCACAGGGTTGAACACTGAAGCTTTCTTT
J: TRBJ1-1; D: NA; size: NA; V: TRBV5-1; CDR3: CASSSGLRNTEAFF; DNA: TGCGCCAGCAGCTCGGGACTCAGGAACACTGAAGCTTTCTTT
J: TRBJ2-7; D: TRBD1; size: NA; V: TRBV6-5; CDR3: CASSYEQDRAGEQYF; DNA: TGTGCCAGCAGTTACGAACAGGACAGGGCGGGGGAGCAGTACTTC
J: TRBJ1-2; D: TRBD1; size: NA; V: TRBV6-1; CDR3: CASSVGSGTGSSGYTF; DNA: TGTGCCAGCAGTGTGGGGTCCGGGACAGGGTCGAGTGGCTACACCTTC
J: TRBJ2-3; D: NA; size: NA; V: TRBV7-8; CDR3: CASSLVAGSDTQYF; DNA: TGTGCCAGCAGCTTAGTGGCAGGGTCAGATACGCAGTATTTT
J: TRBJ2-7; D: NA; size: NA; V: TRBV21-1; CDR3: CASSNFSGSTDEQYF; DNA: TGTGCCAGCAGCAATTTTAGCGGGTCTACCGACGAGCAGTACTTC
J: TRBJ1-2; D: NA; size: few; V: TRBV5-4; CDR3: CASSLLTDASF; DNA: TGTGCCAGCAGCTTGTTGACAGATGCCAGCTTC
J: TRBJ2-1; D: NA; size: NA; V: TRBV12-5; CDR3: CASGSSTGNEQFF; DNA: TGTGCTAGTGGTTCATCAACAGGTAATGAGCAGTTCTTC
J: TRBJ2-5; D: NA; size: NA; V: TRBV6-5; CDR3: CAIREDSGETQYF; DNA: TGTGCCATCAGAGAGGACAGTGGAGAGACCCAGTACTTC
J: TRBJ1-3; D: TRBD1; size: few; V: TRBV10-3; CDR3: CAIRGQVGNTIYF; DNA: TGTGCCATCAGGGGACAGGTGGGAAACACCATATATTTT
J: TRBJ2-3; D: TRBD2; size: few; V: TRBV10-3; CDR3: CATQRTSGSTDTQYF; DNA: TGTGCCACGCAAAGGACTAGCGGCAGCACAGATACGCAGTATTTT